This entry lists 30 T cell receptor beta chains sequenced from one sample in a study of regulatory T cells in long-lasting Graves disease. Noted time point: persistent/refractory GD, antithyroid drugs over 5 years with positive TRAb. Making the TCR library involved RNA that had been extracted from PBMCs. Construction of the TCR beta libraries employed iRepertoire HTBI primers in conjunction with Arm-PCR of CDR3 regions. TCRdb re-derived calls from the multiplex PCR reads in MiXCR, one entry per CDR3 protein. The table records 650,000 to 850,000 distinct CDR3 sequences, 30% of them present only once. The specimen comprised peripheral blood mononuclear cells (PBMCs), sampled when the disease was refractory, from a patient treated with antithyroid drugs. The origin of the receptors is a female donor with Graves disease.

This clonotype was recorded once. The chain combines TRBV7-9 with TRBJ2-7; 7 bases align to TRBD1. Germline assignment: CDR1 SEHNR and CDR2 FQNEAQ (reference sequence). The CDR3 spans 15 residues. Trimming cost V 4 bases and J 3 bases; bases outside gene matches: 9. The CDR3, as DNA: TGTGCCAGCAGCTCAATTGAGACAGGGTTCTACGAGCAGTACTTC. It yields the protein CASSSIETGFYEQYF.

The V and J genes are TRBV20-1 and TRBJ2-5; tentatively, D is TRBD1 or TRBD2 (6 bases each). Looked up from germline, CDR1 is DFQATT and CDR2 is SNEGSKA (reference sequence). This CDR3 region has 13 residues. As DNA, the CDR3 is TGCAGCCCCCGGGTGGGGGGCCGGGAGACCCAGTACTTC. It specifies CSPRVGGRETQYF.

This clonotype was observed a few times. The gene calls are TRBV15 and TRBJ1-2; D is ambiguous. Trimming pared 9 bases from V and 3 bases from J, leaving 14 bases between. This CDR3 has 13 residues. The germline CDR1 and CDR2 sequences are LNHNV and YYDKDF (reference sequence). CDR3 amino acids: CATRLSVHYGYTF. CDR3 DNA sequence: TGTGCCACGCGGCTTTCGGTTCACTATGGCTACACCTTC.

This clonotype was counted between two and nine times. This chain connects TRBV27 to TRBJ2-5; TRBD1 matches 9 bases. The CDR3 length is 15 residues. Trimming removed 6 bases from V and 5 bases from J; junction bases left unmatched: 10. Germline V gives CDR1 MNHEY, CDR2 SMNVEV (reference sequence). The CDR3 nucleotides read TGTGCCAGCAGCGAGGGGGGTGGACAGGGGGAGACCCAGTACTTC. Protein sequence: CASSEGGGQGETQYF.

This clonotype has a single count. The chain combines TRBV11-2 with TRBJ2-6; TRBD1 is a possible D gene (5 bases). The CDR3 is made up of 17 amino acids. Germline CDR1 reads SGHAT; CDR2 reads FQNNGV. V gave up 7 bases and J gave up 0 bases, with 16 bases separating them. CDR3 sequence: CASTPQAGISGANVLTF. The CDR3 DNA follows: TGTGCCAGCACTCCACAAGCAGGGATCTCTGGGGCCAACGTCCTGACTTTC. Filled out from reference TRBV11-2 and TRBJ2-6, the complete variable domain reads EAGVAQSPRYKIIEKRQSVAFWCNPISGHATLYWYQQILGQGPKLLIQFQNNGVVDDSQLPKDRFSAERLKGVDSTLKIQPAKLEDSAVYLCASTPQAGISGANVLTFGAGSRLTVL.

This clonotype was observed many times. J is TRBJ1-4 and V is TRBV2; no reliable D call. The V gene's germline CDR1 is SNHLY and CDR2 FYNNEI. V was shortened by 4 bases and J by 10 bases, with 4 bases between the two germline ends. The CDR3 sequence is 10 residues long. CDR3 amino acids: CASSVGKLFF. The CDR3 nucleotides are TGTGCCAGCAGTGTGGGAAAACTGTTTTTT. Together with reference TRBV2 and TRBJ1-4, the CDR3 gives the full variable domain: EPEVTQTPSHQVTQMGQEVILRCVPISNHLYFYWYRQILGQKVEFLVSFYNNEISEKSEIFDDQFSVERPDGSNFTLKIRSTKLEDSAMYFCASSVGKLFFGSGTQLSVL.

This sequence joins TRBV5-6 and TRBJ1-1; no firm D call. The ends were cut back, 4 bases at V and 9 bases at J, with 10 bases in the middle. The CDR3 has 11 amino acids. Germline loops: CDR1 SGHDT, CDR2 YYEEEE. CDR3 loop: CASSDSIKAFF. The CDR3 coding sequence is TGTGCCAGCAGCGACTCAATTAAAGCTTTCTTT.

This clonotype occurred a few times. This chain joins TRBV7-3 and TRBJ1-2, with D uncertain. This CDR3 has 13 amino acids. CDR1 is SGHTA and CDR2 is FQGTGA in the germline V gene. V was trimmed by 5 bases and J by 5 bases, leaving 12 bases between them. The chain's CDR3 is CASSQVGFYGYTF. The CDR3 bases are TGTGCCAGCAGCCAGGTCGGATTTTATGGCTACACCTTC.

The chain recombines TRBV20-1 with TRBJ2-7; 8 bases are a match to TRBD2. The CDR3 is 14 residues long. Losses at the gene ends were 2 bases for V and 2 bases for J; bases not matched to a gene: 5. Germline CDR1 is DFQATT and CDR2 is SNEGSKA (reference sequence). The CDR3 region is CSARIAGTTYEQYF. CDR3 nucleotide sequence: TGCAGTGCTAGAATAGCGGGGACAACCTACGAGCAGTACTTC.

This clonotype was observed a few times. V is TRBV7-3 and J is TRBJ2-5; 11 bases agree with TRBD2. The V segment lost 9 bases and the J segment 4 bases; nucleotides outside the gene matches: 7. This CDR3 contains 14 residues. Germline lookup yields CDR1 SGHTA and CDR2 FQGTGA. CDR3 in DNA: TGTGCCAGTAAAGTAGCGGGAGGGTCAGAGACCCAGTACTTC. Protein sequence: CASKVAGGSETQYF.

The V and J genes are TRBV4-1 and TRBJ2-7; TRBD1 or TRBD2 may be the D gene (5 bases each). Germline V CDR1 and CDR2: MGHRA, YSYEKL. CDR3 size: 15 residues. The V end was cut by 4 bases, the J end by 1 base, with 14 bases between. CDR3 sequence: CASSRSGTDSYEQYF. CDR3 DNA: TGCGCCAGCAGCCGCTCCGGGACCGATTCCTACGAGCAGTACTTC.

In its sample, this clonotype was seen a few times. The chain couples TRBV28 to TRBJ2-7; 7 bases fit TRBD2. The CDR3 consists of 13 residues. Germline V CDR1 and CDR2: MDHEN, SYDVKM. V shed 3 bases and J 7 bases; nucleotides not matched to a gene: 6. CDR3 residues: CASSLGGYWEQYF. CDR3 in DNA: TGTGCCAGCAGTTTGGGAGGGTACTGGGAGCAGTACTTC.

Only a few counts were recorded for this clonotype. The rearrangement links TRBV28 to TRBJ2-6; TRBD2 might be the D (6 bases). Trimming pared 0 bases from V and 1 base from J, leaving 7 bases between. This CDR3 region has 16 residues. Germline V lookup: CDR1 MDHEN, CDR2 SYDVKM. In DNA, the CDR3 is TGTGCCAGCAGTTTATGGGCGGGGTCTGGGGCCAACGTCCTGACTTTC. Residues: CASSLWAGSGANVLTF.

V usage is TRBV24-1 and J usage is TRBJ1-5; D is possibly TRBD1 (6 bases). Germline lookup yields CDR1 KGHDR and CDR2 SFDVKD. CDR3 length: 15 residues. Between the trimmed V and J ends, which lost 4 bases and 2 bases, there was a span of 11 bases. The CDR3 DNA follows: TGTGCCACCAGTGAAGAGGGGGGTGGCAATCAGCCCCAGCATTTT. Translated: CATSEEGGGNQPQHF.

On this clonotype itself: This clone may be a read error of a much larger clone one base away. The genes are TRBV11-2 and TRBJ2-5; the D is unclear. The CDR3 totals 13 residues. The V gene's germline CDR1 is SGHAT and CDR2 FQNNGV. The CDR3 protein is CVSSPGYQETQYF. As DNA, the CDR3 is TGTGTCAGCAGCCCCGGATACCAAGAGACCCAGTACTTC.

The chain is built from TRBV27 and TRBJ1-4, with D possibly TRBD1 on 6 matching bases. The length of the CDR3 is 14 residues. Trimming cost V 6 bases and J 4 bases, with 12 bases left between them. Looked up from germline, CDR1 is MNHEY and CDR2 is SMNVEV (reference sequence). The CDR3 region is CASSKQGVNEKLFF. CDR3 coding DNA: TGTGCCAGCAGCAAACAGGGCGTTAATGAAAAACTGTTTTTT.

This clonotype has just a few counts. The V call is TRBV10-3, the J call TRBJ1-5, with 10 bases fitting TRBD1. Trimming took 6 bases from V and 7 from J; bases not matched to a gene: 6. The CDR3 extends over 14 amino acids. CDR1 is ENHRY, CDR2 SYGVKD, per germline. For the CDR3, the DNA is TGTGCCATCAGGGGGGACAGGGGTGGCCAGCCCCAGCATTTT. Its protein is CAIRGDRGGQPQHF.

This chain links TRBV7-9 with TRBJ1-5; D uncertain. Germline loops: CDR1 SEHNR, CDR2 FQNEAQ (reference sequence). The CDR3 spans 16 residues. Trimming cost V 2 bases and J 0 bases, with 11 bases left between them. The CDR3 bases are TGTGCCAGCAGCTTAACTACGGGATATAGCAATCAGCCCCAGCATTTT. It is translated as CASSLTTGYSNQPQHF.

This clonotype was seen at least ten times. V is TRBV12-3 or TRBV12-4 and J is TRBJ2-7, with TRBD2 matching 7 bases. The CDR3 contains 15 residues. V gave up 5 bases and J gave up 2 bases; unmatched junction bases: 9. This CDR3 is CASSPPSGIAYEQYF. The CDR3 DNA is TGTGCCAGCAGTCCACCGAGCGGGATAGCCTACGAGCAGTACTTC.

This clonotype was picked up a small number of times. This chain joins TRBV6-1 and TRBJ1-2; 12 bases line up with TRBD1. The CDR3 is 16 amino acids. Trimming removed 1 base from V and 5 bases from J; junction bases left unmatched: 5. The germline gives CDR1 MNHNS, CDR2 SASEGT. The CDR3: CASSEEGQGAIYGYTF. CDR3 nucleotides: TGTGCCAGCAGTGAAGAGGGACAGGGGGCGATTTATGGCTACACCTTC.

V gene TRBV4-1 combines with J gene TRBJ2-5; D remains ambiguous. Deletions cut 2 bases from V and 4 bases from J, with 8 bases between. This CDR3 is built from 13 residues. The germline gives CDR1 MGHRA, CDR2 YSYEKL. The CDR3 DNA is TGCGCCAGCAGCCAATGGGGTGGAGAGACCCAGTACTTC. The encoded protein is CASSQWGGETQYF.

V gene TRBV29-1 combines with J gene TRBJ1-1, with D hard to call. The ends were cut back, 3 bases at V and 6 bases at J, with 14 bases in the middle. CDR3 size: 13 residues. Germline V gives CDR1 SQVTM, CDR2 ANQGSEA. For the CDR3, the DNA is TGCAGCGTTGAGAGGGTGGAGGGCGCTGAAGCTTTCTTT. It codes for CSVERVEGAEAFF.

This chain links TRBV3-1 with TRBJ1-2, with D possibly matching TRBD1 (5 bases). Germline CDR1 reads LGHDT; CDR2 reads YNNKEL (reference sequence). The CDR3 totals 15 residues. V was cut by 0 bases and J by 3 bases, with 11 bases left in between. The CDR3 sequence: CASSQDGGIDYGYTF. CDR3 sequence (DNA): TGTGCCAGCAGCCAAGATGGGGGTATTGACTATGGCTACACCTTC.

This clonotype was detected many times. The V and J genes are TRBV13 and TRBJ1-1; 9 bases align to TRBD1. Losses at the gene ends were 5 bases for V and 5 bases for J; bases not matched to a gene: 9. The CDR3 has 15 residues. Germline lookup yields CDR1 PRHDT and CDR2 FYEKMQ (reference sequence). The CDR3 region is CASSTEGQGGTEAFF. For the CDR3, the DNA is TGTGCCAGCAGCACAGAGGGACAGGGAGGTACTGAAGCTTTCTTT.

This clonotype occurred a few times. The V and J genes are TRBV12-3 or TRBV12-4 and TRBJ1-4; D is unresolved. Trimming removed 5 bases at V and 8 bases at J, with 6 bases between. The CDR3 has 11 residues. CDR3 nucleotides: TGTGCCAGCAGTGCTAGCGAAAAACTGTTTTTT. It specifies CASSASEKLFF.

This clonotype was recorded at least ten times. V is TRBV6-1 and J is TRBJ1-2, with TRBD1 as a possible D gene (6 bases). The CDR3 covers 13 residues. Per the germline V gene, CDR1 is MNHNS and CDR2 is SASEGT. Trimming left V 6 bases short and J 4 bases short, with 12 bases between. This CDR3 is CASSRDTAYGYTF. The DNA for the CDR3 is TGTGCCAGCAGCCGGGACACGGCCTATGGCTACACCTTC.

The chain carries TRBV6-1 and TRBJ1-4; D possibly corresponds to TRBD1 (6 bases). CDR3 length: 17 residues. CDR1 is MNHNS, CDR2 SASEGT, per germline. V lost 6 bases, J lost 8 bases, and 25 bases lay in between. The DNA for the CDR3 is TGTGCCAGCAGAGTACTCCTTCAACAGGGAAGAGGCGAAAAACTGTTTTTT. Its translation: CASRVLLQQGRGEKLFF.

The chain has TRBV2 and TRBJ2-4; TRBD1 matches at 7 bases. The V gene end was trimmed by 8 bases and the J gene end by 3 bases; junction bases not matched to a gene: 7. The germline V gene encodes CDR1 SNHLY and CDR2 FYNNEI. CDR3 length equals 14 residues. CDR3 sequence (DNA): TGTGCCAGCGGATCCTGGGACAGCAAAAACATTCAGTACTTC. Amino acids: CASGSWDSKNIQYF.

In its sample, this clonotype was seen many times. The chain carries TRBV27 and TRBJ2-5, with a possible D match to TRBD1 (5 bases). CDR1 is MNHEY, CDR2 SMNVEV, per germline (reference sequence). With 3 bases removed from V and 1 base from J, the gap between germline ends came to 12 bases. The CDR3 totals 15 residues. The CDR3 region has the DNA TGTGCCAGCAGTTTCCGTCGGACAACCCAAGAGACCCAGTACTTC. Translation gives CASSFRRTTQETQYF.

The rearrangement links TRBV24-1 to TRBJ2-5, with 8 bases fitting TRBD1. Germline CDR1 reads KGHDR; CDR2 reads SFDVKD. This CDR3 is built from 15 residues. The trim removed 3 bases at V and 5 bases at J, leaving 7 bases unmatched. CDR3 residues: CATSDPTGEGETQYF. DNA for the CDR3: TGTGCCACCAGTGATCCGACAGGGGAAGGGGAGACCCAGTACTTC.